What follows describes a single T cell receptor (beta chain). As yet, its antigen is unknown. CDR1 and CDR2 (germline): WSHSY, SAAADI. Trimming took 4 bases from V and 5 from J, leaving 11 bases between them. The CDR3 covers 13 residues. Stated time point: cycle 4 day 1 (C4D1), after less than 7 weeks of nivolumab. Each patient's relapse followed autologous stem cell transplantation, and brentuximab vedotin exposure varied. Best outcomes ranged across complete response, partial response and progressive disease. This specimen belongs to a study of PD-1 blockade in classical Hodgkin lymphoma. Overall study results and limits: Prior to therapy, complete responders displayed diversity much like that of newly diagnosed patients.

The table came from immunoSEQ multiplex PCR; TCRdb's copy has only in-frame clones and leaves some out. Among roughly 90,000 clones, 65% to 85% were seen once, and the ten largest hold over 15%. The receptor was derived from a human donor with classical Hodgkin lymphoma. The V and J genes are TRBV10-2 and TRBJ2-5; a weak D match, TRBD1 (6 bases). Sequencing used peripheral blood mononuclear cells (PBMCs), obtained before the fourth cycle of nivolumab. The CDR3 reads CASSARRGETQYF. The CDR3 DNA sequence: TGCGCCAGCAGTGCCCGAAGGGGGGAGACCCAGTACTTC.